The clone carrying this T cell receptor (beta chain) was seen a few times. This entry comes from a study of blood T cell repertoires in COVID-19. Study background: Samples of COVID-19 (acute and convalescent) were obtained from the United States, Italy and Spain. The cDNA or gDNA used as material had been derived from T cells, B-cell-depleted T cells, or PBMCs.

The data were produced by immunoSEQ multiplex PCR, yet TCRdb's version contains in-frame clones alone and is incomplete. Of around 250,000 clones in the sample, around 90% were seen once. Ages ranged from about 18 to 89 years, with residence in approximately 25 US areas. Among Cohort 3 donors, those recovered had two negative PCRs, clearance, or symptom resolution. Germline V gives CDR1 SGHAT, CDR2 FQNNGV. The CDR3 runs 14 residues. V gave up 6 bases and J gave up 1 base, with 12 bases separating them. The sample was PBMCs or T cells enriched from blood (not recorded which). The TCR was taken from a woman between 45 and 65 years old who had recovered from COVID-19. V usage is TRBV11-2 and J usage is TRBJ1-1, with D perhaps matching TRBD1 (5 bases). As DNA, the CDR3 is TGTGCCAGCAGACCGATAAGGGGGAACACTGAAGCTTTCTTT. Protein product: CASRPIRGNTEAFF.